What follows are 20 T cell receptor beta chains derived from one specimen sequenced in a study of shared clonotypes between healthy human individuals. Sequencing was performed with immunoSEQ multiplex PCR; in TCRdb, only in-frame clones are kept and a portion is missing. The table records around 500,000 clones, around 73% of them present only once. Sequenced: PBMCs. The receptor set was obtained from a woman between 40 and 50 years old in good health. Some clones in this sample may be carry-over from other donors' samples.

CDR3 nucleotides: TGTGCCAGCAGCTCCGGGACTAGCGGGATCTGGGAGACCCAGTACTTC. Translating gives CASSSGTSGIWETQYF. This chain links TRBV7-6 with TRBJ2-5; 13 positions match TRBD2. CDR3 size: 16 residues. Germline V gene lookup returns CDR1 SGHVS and CDR2 FNYEAQ. V lost 4 bases to trimming and J lost 5 bases; unmatched junction nucleotides: 7.

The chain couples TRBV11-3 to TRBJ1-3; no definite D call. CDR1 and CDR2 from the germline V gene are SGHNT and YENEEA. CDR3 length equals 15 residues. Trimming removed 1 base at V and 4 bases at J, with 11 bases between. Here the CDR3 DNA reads TGTGCCAGCAGCTTAGGGACTGCTGCAGGAAACACCATATATTTT. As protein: CASSLGTAAGNTIYF.

The CDR3: CASGLQDSYQETQYF. CDR3 in DNA: TGTGCTAGTGGTTTGCAGGACTCGTACCAAGAGACCCAGTACTTC. J is TRBJ2-5 and V is TRBV12-5, with D perhaps TRBD2 (5 bases). Trimming took 2 bases from V and 0 from J, leaving 10 bases between them. There are 15 residues in the CDR3. The V gene's germline CDR1 is LGHNT and CDR2 FRNRAP.

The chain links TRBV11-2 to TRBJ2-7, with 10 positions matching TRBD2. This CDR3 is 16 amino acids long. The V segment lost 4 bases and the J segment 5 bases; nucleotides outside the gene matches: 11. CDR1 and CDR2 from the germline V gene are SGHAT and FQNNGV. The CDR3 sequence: CASSYPAGGVGNEQYF. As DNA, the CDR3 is TGTGCCAGCAGCTACCCAGCGGGAGGGGTGGGAAACGAGCAGTACTTC.

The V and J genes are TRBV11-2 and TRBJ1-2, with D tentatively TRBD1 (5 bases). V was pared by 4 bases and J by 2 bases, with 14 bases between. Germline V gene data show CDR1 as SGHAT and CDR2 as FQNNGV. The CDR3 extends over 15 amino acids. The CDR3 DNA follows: TGTGCCAGCAGCTCTGCGGGGGGAAGGAACTATGGCTACACCTTC. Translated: CASSSAGGRNYGYTF.

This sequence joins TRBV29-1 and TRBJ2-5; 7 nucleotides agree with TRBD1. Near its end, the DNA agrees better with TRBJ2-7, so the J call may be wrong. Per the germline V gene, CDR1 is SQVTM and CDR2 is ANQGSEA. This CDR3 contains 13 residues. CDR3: CSARQGFSDEQYF. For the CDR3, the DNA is TGCAGCGCTAGACAGGGATTTTCGGACGAGCAGTACTTC.

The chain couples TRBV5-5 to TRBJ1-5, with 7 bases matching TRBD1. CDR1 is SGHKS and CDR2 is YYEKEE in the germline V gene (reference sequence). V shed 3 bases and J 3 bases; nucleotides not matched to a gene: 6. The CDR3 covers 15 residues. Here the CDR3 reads CASSSLQGLNQPQHF. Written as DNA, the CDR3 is TGTGCCAGCAGCTCGCTACAGGGGCTCAATCAGCCCCAGCATTTT. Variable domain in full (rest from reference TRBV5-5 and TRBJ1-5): DAGVTQSPTHLIKTRGQQVTLRCSPISGHKSVSWYQQVLGQGPQFIFQYYEKEERGRGNFPDRFSARQFPNYSSELNVNALLLGDSALYLCASSSLQGLNQPQHFGDGTRLSIL.

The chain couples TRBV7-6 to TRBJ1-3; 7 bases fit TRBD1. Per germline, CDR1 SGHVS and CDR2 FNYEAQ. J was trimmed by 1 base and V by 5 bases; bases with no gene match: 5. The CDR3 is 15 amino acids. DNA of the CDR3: TGTGCCAGCAGCAAGGAGGGGGCTTCTGGAAACACCATATATTTT. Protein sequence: CASSKEGASGNTIYF.

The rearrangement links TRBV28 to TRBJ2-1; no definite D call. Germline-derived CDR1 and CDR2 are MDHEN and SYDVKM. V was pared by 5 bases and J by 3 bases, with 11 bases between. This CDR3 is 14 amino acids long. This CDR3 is CASSPPGRYNEQFF. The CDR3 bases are TGTGCCAGCAGTCCGCCAGGTCGCTACAATGAGCAGTTCTTC. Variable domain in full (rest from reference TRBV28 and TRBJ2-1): DVKVTQSSRYLVKRTGEKVFLECVQDMDHENMFWYRQDPGLGLRLIYFSYDVKMKEKGDIPEGYSVSREKKERFSLILESASTNQTSMYLCASSPPGRYNEQFFGPGTRLTVL.

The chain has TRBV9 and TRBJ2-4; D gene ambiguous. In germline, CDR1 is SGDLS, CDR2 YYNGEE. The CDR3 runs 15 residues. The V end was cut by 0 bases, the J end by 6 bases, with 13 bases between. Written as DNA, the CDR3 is TGTGCCAGCAGCGTAGAGGGCAGCCGCGGAAACATTCAGTACTTC. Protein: CASSVEGSRGNIQYF. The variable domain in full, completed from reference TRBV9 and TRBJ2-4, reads DSGVTQTPKHLITATGQRVTLRCSPRSGDLSVYWYQQSLDQGLQFLIQYYNGEERAKGNILERFSAQQFPDLHSELNLSSLELGDSALYFCASSVEGSRGNIQYFGAGTRLSVL.

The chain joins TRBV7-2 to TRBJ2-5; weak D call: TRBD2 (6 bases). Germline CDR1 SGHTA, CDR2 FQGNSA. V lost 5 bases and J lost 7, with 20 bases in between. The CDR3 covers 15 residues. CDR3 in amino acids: CASSPAVAEWGTQYF. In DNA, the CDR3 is TGTGCCAGCAGCCCAGCTGTAGCGGAATGGGGGACCCAGTACTTC.

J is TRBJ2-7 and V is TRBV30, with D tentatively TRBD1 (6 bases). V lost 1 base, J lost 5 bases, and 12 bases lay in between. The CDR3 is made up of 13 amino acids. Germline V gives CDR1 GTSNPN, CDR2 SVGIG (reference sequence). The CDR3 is CAWSGNRANEQYF. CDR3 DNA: TGTGCCTGGAGTGGGAACAGGGCGAACGAGCAGTACTTC.

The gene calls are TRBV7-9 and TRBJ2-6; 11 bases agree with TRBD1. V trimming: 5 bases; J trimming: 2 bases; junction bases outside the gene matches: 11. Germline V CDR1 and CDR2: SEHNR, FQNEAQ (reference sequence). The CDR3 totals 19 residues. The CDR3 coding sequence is TGTGCCAGCAGCCCACAACCGGGACAGGGGGTGCCTGGGGCCAACGTCCTGACTTTC. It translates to CASSPQPGQGVPGANVLTF.

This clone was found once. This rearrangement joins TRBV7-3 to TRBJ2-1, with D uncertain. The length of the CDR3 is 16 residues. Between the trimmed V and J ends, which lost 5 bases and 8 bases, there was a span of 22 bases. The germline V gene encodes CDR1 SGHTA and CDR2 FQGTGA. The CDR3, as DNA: TGTGCCAGCAGCCTAAACCGGGCCCCTTCGTCCCATGAGCAGTTCTTC. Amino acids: CASSLNRAPSSHEQFF. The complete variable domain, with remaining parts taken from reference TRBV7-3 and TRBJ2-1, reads GAGVSQTPSNKVTEKGKYVELRCDPISGHTALYWYRQSLGQGPEFLIYFQGTGAADDSGLPNDRFFAVRPEGSVSTLKIQRTERGDSAVYLCASSLNRAPSSHEQFFGPGTRLTVL.

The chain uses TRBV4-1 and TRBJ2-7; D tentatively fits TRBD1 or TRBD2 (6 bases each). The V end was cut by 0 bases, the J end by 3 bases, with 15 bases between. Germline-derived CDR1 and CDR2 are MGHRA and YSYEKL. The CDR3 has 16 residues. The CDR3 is CASSQDPGRGVYEQYF. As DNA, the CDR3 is TGCGCCAGCAGCCAAGATCCGGGAAGGGGGGTCTACGAGCAGTACTTC.

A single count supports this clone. CDR3 loop: CASSLGGRAIGNEQFF. The CDR3 DNA follows: TGTGCCAGCAGCTTGGGCGGGAGGGCCATAGGTAATGAGCAGTTCTTC. This sequence joins TRBV5-5 and TRBJ2-1; TRBD2 matches 9 bases. Germline-derived CDR1 and CDR2 are SGHKS and YYEKEE (reference sequence). This CDR3 has 16 residues. With 0 bases clipped from V and 7 bases from J, the junction kept 8 bases outside the gene matches.

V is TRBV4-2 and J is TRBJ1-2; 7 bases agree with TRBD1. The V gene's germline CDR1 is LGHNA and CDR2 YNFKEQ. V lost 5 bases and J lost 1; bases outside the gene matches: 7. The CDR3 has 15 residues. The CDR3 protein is CASSLGGQSNYGYTF. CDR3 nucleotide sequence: TGTGCCAGCAGCTTGGGGGGACAGAGTAACTATGGCTACACCTTC.

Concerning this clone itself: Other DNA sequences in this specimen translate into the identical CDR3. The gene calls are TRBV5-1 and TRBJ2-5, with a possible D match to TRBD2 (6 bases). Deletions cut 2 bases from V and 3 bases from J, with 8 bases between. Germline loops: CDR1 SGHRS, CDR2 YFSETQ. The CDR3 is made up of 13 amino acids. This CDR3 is CASSFSGEETQYF. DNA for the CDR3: TGCGCCAGCAGCTTTAGCGGTGAAGAGACCCAGTACTTC.

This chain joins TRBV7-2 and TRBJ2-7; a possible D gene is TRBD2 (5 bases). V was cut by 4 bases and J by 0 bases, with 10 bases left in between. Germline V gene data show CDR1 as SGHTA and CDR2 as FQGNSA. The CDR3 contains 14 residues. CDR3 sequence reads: CASSWSEGSYEQYF. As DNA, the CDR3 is TGTGCCAGCAGCTGGAGCGAGGGCTCCTACGAGCAGTACTTC.

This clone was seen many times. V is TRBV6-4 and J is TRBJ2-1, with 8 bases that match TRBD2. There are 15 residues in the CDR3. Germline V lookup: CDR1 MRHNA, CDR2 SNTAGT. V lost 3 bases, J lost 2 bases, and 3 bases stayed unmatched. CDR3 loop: CASSETSGTYNEQFF. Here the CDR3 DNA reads TGTGCCAGCAGTGAAACTAGCGGAACCTACAATGAGCAGTTCTTC.